Below, 22 T cell receptor beta chains from the same sample are listed, as sequenced in a study of CXCR3-negative and CXCR3-positive naive CD8 T cells. The study made its TRB cDNA libraries by 5' RACE, adding UMI labels. For each CDR3 protein, TCRdb gives one entry from its re-call of the 5' RACE reads, without DNA. In all, the sample yields 45,000 to 60,000 distinct CDR3 sequences. Sequenced material: memory CD8+ T cells from blood. Receptors were obtained from a human donor in good health. Some clones in this sample may be carry-over from other donors' samples.

The J gene is TRBJ2-3, the V gene TRBV29-1. Germline CDR1 is SQVTM and CDR2 is ANQGSEA. The CDR3 has 11 amino acids. The CDR3 here is CSGSEWDTQYF.

The chain recombines TRBV29-1 with TRBJ1-6. Germline loops: CDR1 SQVTM, CDR2 ANQGSEA. The CDR3 runs 11 residues. The CDR3 reads CSVDNNSPLHF.

The rearrangement uses TRBV28 and TRBJ2-1; the D call of TRBD1 rests on TCRdb alone, since no DNA is present to check it. Germline CDR1 reads MDHEN; CDR2 reads SYDVKM. This CDR3 contains 17 residues. This CDR3 is CASSWVTGGRGYNEQFF. Supplemented by reference TRBV28 and TRBJ2-1, the full variable domain reads DVKVTQSSRYLVKRTGEKVFLECVQDMDHENMFWYRQDPGLGLRLIYFSYDVKMKEKGDIPEGYSVSREKKERFSLILESASTNQTSMYLCASSWVTGGRGYNEQFFGPGTRLTVL.

The chain is built from TRBV4-1 and TRBJ1-1; TCRdb calls TRBD1, which cannot be checked without DNA. CDR3 length: 18 residues. Looked up from germline, CDR1 is MGHRA and CDR2 is YSYEKL. The CDR3 protein is CASSQQTPGQVGNTEAFF.

The rearrangement links TRBV29-1 to TRBJ2-1; no DNA is available, so the TRBD2 call from TCRdb remains unchecked. Germline-derived CDR1 and CDR2 are SQVTM and ANQGSEA. This CDR3 region has 15 residues. The CDR3 spells CSVEGRGAPYNEQFF.

The V gene is TRBV2, the J gene TRBJ2-5; the D call from TCRdb, TRBD1, cannot be confirmed without DNA. The CDR3 is 14 amino acids. Germline CDR1 and CDR2: SNHLY and FYNNEI. CDR3 protein: CASSDTPREETQYF.

The V call is TRBV15, the J call TRBJ2-1; TCRdb selects TRBD1, and the lack of DNA leaves this call unchecked. CDR1 and CDR2 from the germline V gene are LNHNV and YYDKDF (reference sequence). The CDR3 is made up of 15 amino acids. The CDR3 sequence is CATSIGGLDYNEQFF.

The chain couples TRBV12-3 or TRBV12-4 to TRBJ1-1; lacking DNA, the TRBD1 call made by TCRdb goes unchecked. The length of the CDR3 is 17 residues. CDR3 sequence: CASSNWGTGGLSTEAFF.

The chain employs TRBV7-9 and TRBJ2-7. Germline CDR1 and CDR2: SEHNR and FQNEAQ (reference sequence). The CDR3 runs to 14 residues. The CDR3 loop is CASSLAWDSYEQYF.

The rearrangement joins TRBV2 to TRBJ1-1; TCRdb's assignment of TRBD1 cannot be checked, as there is no DNA. There are 15 residues in the CDR3. Germline lookup yields CDR1 SNHLY and CDR2 FYNNEI. The CDR3 loop reads CASSRTVQMNTEAFF.

The gene calls are TRBV28 and TRBJ2-2; TCRdb's D call of TRBD1 is untestable without DNA. The CDR3 length is 19 residues. Per germline, CDR1 MDHEN and CDR2 SYDVKM. The CDR3 reads CASSLYWDSFIGNTGELFF.

J is TRBJ2-1 and V is TRBV29-1; TCRdb outputs TRBD2, but without DNA this stays unchecked. Germline CDR1 SQVTM, CDR2 ANQGSEA. The CDR3 runs to 14 residues. The CDR3 spells CSVSRAETYNEQFF.

The chain couples TRBV6-6 to TRBJ2-7; TCRdb lists TRBD1, though no DNA is available to test this call. The CDR3 has 12 residues. Germline values: CDR1 MNHNY, CDR2 SVGAGI (reference sequence). The CDR3 here is CASSGGRDEQYF.

Here the CDR3 reads CASSYQPTGGQETQYF. The V and J genes are TRBV6-5 and TRBJ2-5; the TCRdb D gene call, TRBD1, has no DNA to confirm it. The CDR3 loop spans 16 amino acids. Germline values: CDR1 MNHEY, CDR2 SVGAGI.

J is TRBJ2-1 and V is TRBV9; TCRdb's D gene call, TRBD1, goes unchecked for lack of DNA. This CDR3 contains 14 residues. Germline-derived CDR1 and CDR2 are SGDLS and YYNGEE. The CDR3 loop is CASSVDQGYNEQFF.

The chain links TRBV4-1 to TRBJ2-3; TCRdb proposes TRBD1, but this gene call is untestable without DNA. This CDR3 is 15 amino acids long. The V gene's germline CDR1 is MGHRA and CDR2 YSYEKL. CDR3 region: CASSQAGAGTDTQYF.

The chain links TRBV4-1 to TRBJ1-1. The CDR3 consists of 16 residues. Germline assignment: CDR1 MGHRA and CDR2 YSYEKL. The CDR3 here is CASSQAIRRKNTEAFF.

The gene calls are TRBV7-9 and TRBJ1-5; TCRdb selects TRBD1, and the lack of DNA leaves this call unchecked. The CDR3 runs to 16 residues. CDR1 SEHNR and CDR2 FQNEAQ come from the germline V gene (reference sequence). CDR3 region: CASSSIQGGSNQPQHF.

V and J are TRBV7-9 and TRBJ2-7; TCRdb selects TRBD1, and the lack of DNA leaves this call unchecked. The CDR3 has 13 residues. From germline, CDR1 is SEHNR and CDR2 FQNEAQ (reference sequence). This CDR3 is CASSSDTTYEQYF.

This chain uses TRBV20-1 with TRBJ2-2. The CDR3 contains 14 residues. CDR1 and CDR2 (germline): DFQATT, SNEGSKA (reference sequence). CDR3 sequence: CSARELAFVGELFF.

The chain carries TRBV2 and TRBJ1-2; the D gene TCRdb calls, TRBD1, cannot be checked with no DNA. Germline CDR1 SNHLY, CDR2 FYNNEI. The CDR3 covers 14 residues. CDR3: CASSDRTTNYGYTF.

The chain links TRBV7-9 to TRBJ1-1; with no DNA, the TCRdb D assignment of TRBD1 cannot be verified. Germline CDR1 reads SEHNR; CDR2 reads FQNEAQ (reference sequence). The CDR3 is made up of 12 amino acids. The CDR3 protein is CASSRGQAEAFF. Looking up the rest from reference TRBV7-9 and TRBJ1-1 gives the full variable domain: DTGVSQNPRHKITKRGQNVTFRCDPISEHNRLYWYRQTLGQGPEFLTYFQNEAQLEKSRLLSDRFSAERPKGSFSTLEIQRTEQGDSAMYLCASSRGQAEAFFGQGTRLTVV.